The present TCR beta chain was sequenced within a study of cytomegalovirus exposure and HLA in healthy donors listed by TCRdb under 2017. For the study in its entirety: In an earlier analysis of approximately 500 of the donors, less than 350 Gb of sequence data and 117 million unique TCR beta sequences from 150 million to 200 million T cells were reported. An early release that covered roughly 600 HLA-typed donors contained approximately 300 gigabases of sequencing data and tens of millions of unique TCR sequences. Among the roughly 400 genotyped donors, approximately 76% belonged to the genetic ancestry cluster associated with self-reported Caucasian donors. The study aimed to test whether cataloging public T cell receptors could reveal signatures of past pathogen exposure. The study profiled the T cell repertoires of hundreds of subjects by immunosequencing and related them to cytomegalovirus serostatus. In addition to the first cohort of around 670 subjects, a separate validation cohort of 120 different subjects was used. To predict cytomegalovirus infection status, the study brought together high-throughput TCR immunosequencing, statistical association of individual TCRs with disease status, and machine learning. A later analysis re-analyzed previously published TCR beta repertoires from roughly 630 donors and added high-resolution HLA genotyping to study TCR occurrence patterns. Rather than using new phenotypic data, the later analysis identified candidate immune exposures from TCR beta sequences and from how often those sequences occurred across donors. To decide whether each TCR beta V gene segment behaved as functional or pseudogenic, an earlier analysis of some 540 of the donors relied on high-throughput TCR beta sequencing. Donor age, sex, ethnicity and CMV serostatus were collected together with the repertoire data. A later genetic analysis took genome-wide SNP genotypes for about 65% of the 666 donors and used that subset as a discovery cohort. Every discovery cohort repertoire had been produced on one sequencing platform. Both class I and class II loci were covered by HLA typing, at four-digit resolution. The number of donors typed differed by locus, with roughly 620-630 for A, B, C, DRB1 and DQB1, more than 500 for DQA1, nearly 610 for DPA1, and some 450 for DPB1. About five DR-DQ haplotypes were treated as single units for association and clustering because of strong linkage in the cohort. Among over 350 genotyped donors of the cohort, an average of around 240,000 unique TCR beta nucleotide sequences were sequenced per donor, 15% to 20% of them non-productive.

The paper as a whole reports these results and caveats: In a later genetic analysis, fewer N-insertions in productive TCRs were reported among donors in an Asian-associated ancestry cluster than the roughly 700-donor mean. A few of the identified cytomegalovirus-associated TCR beta chains were confirmed in vitro to be specific for cytomegalovirus antigens. Because counts were too low, about 18 rarely observed V segments, including chromosome 9 orphons, were left out of the earlier analysis of 500 to 750 of the donors. CMV serostatus was the only immune exposure information available for the cohort. Most CMV-associated TCR beta chains appeared to be HLA-restricted in a later analysis, and the HLA associations seemed to be driven largely by CMV exposure. The sequencing pipeline was judged likely to have produced a cluster of highly shared sequence variants as a technical artifact. In a later analysis, 15,000 to 20,000 TCR beta sequences were associated with specific HLA alleles at a false discovery rate of 0.05. Because HLA typing was missing for some donors at each locus, association tests included only the typed subset. Roughly uniform sequencing depth across donors was assumed in presence/absence analyses, although this assumption may not hold. A further reported finding was that TCR beta sequences accurately predicted the HLA-A and HLA-B alleles for most subjects in the first cohort. Across donors, most TCR sequences were observed very rarely, whereas some public TCRs were present in many individuals. Compared with equally common non-associated chains, HLA-associated TCR beta chains in a later analysis were more clonally expanded and had lower generation probabilities. In the study, around 150 TCR beta chains were listed as associated with cytomegalovirus. Linkage disequilibrium might explain the correlated functional status among segregating V segments, but an unknown experimental factor could not be ruled out. In a later analysis, TCR association rates were found to vary across HLA loci, with the most associated TCRs seen for DRB1 alleles and the fewest for HLA-C alleles. Broadly in line with IMGT annotations, most TCR beta V segments showed up in productive rearrangements about 87% or about 30% of the time in an earlier analysis of approximately 600 of the donors. According to the authors, the approach could potentially be generalized to other disease states and immunological phenotypes. When HLA alleles, especially DR and DQ, strongly co-occurred, attributing TCR associations to individual alleles was difficult. A later genetic analysis associated a missense DCLRE1C variant with V-gene and J-gene trimming of TCR beta chains, and an independent cohort replicated the association. Some IMGT-functional V segments, including TRBV6-2 and TRBV6-3, could not be told apart with the 87-base-pair reads, so those segments were excluded. In both the original and validation cohorts, the classifier was reported to diagnose cytomegalovirus status with high specificity and sensitivity. Several of the top co-occurrence clusters appeared to be linked to parvovirus B19, influenza, CMV and Epstein-Barr virus, according to a later analysis. This cohort had only TCR beta chains sequenced, and the lack of alpha or paired-chain data limited which features could be detected.

The cohort consisted of 650 to 850 healthy bone marrow donors. At the time of sampling, every cohort member was nominally healthy, though immune exposures that went unrecorded were likely present. The donor tested CMV seronegative and was one of the 352 seronegative cohort members. A peripheral blood sample was collected from each donor, and TCR beta sequencing was performed on peripheral blood mononuclear cells. The Qiagen DNeasy Blood Extraction Kit was used to extract genomic DNA from the blood cell samples. Library preparation used the immunoSEQ multiplex PCR assay. For the multiplex PCR, a mixture combining 60 forward primers for TCR Vbeta segments and 13 reverse primers for TCR Jbeta segments was used. A multiplex PCR assay on genomic DNA amplified the CDR3 region of rearranged TCR beta genes. The amplified TCR beta libraries were sequenced on the Illumina HiSeq System as 87-base-pair reads. Regarding the original processing steps: A later analysis counted tens of millions of unique TCR beta chains across the 690 or so repertoires, and 10 million to 12 million of these chains were shared by at least two donors. A nearest-neighbor algorithm error-corrected the raw reads and collapsed the reads into unique sequences, merging closely related sequences to remove PCR and sequencing errors. To assign V, D and J gene segments, CDR3 sequences were aligned to IMGT reference sequences. Each retained sequence needed at least a six-nucleotide match to both a V gene segment and a J gene segment. Rearrangements were called productive when the CDR3 lacked stop codons and stayed in frame with V and J; all others were non-productive. Following IMGT convention, CDR3 was defined as the stretch from the second conserved V-encoded cysteine to the conserved J-encoded phenylalanine. The earlier analysis of around 640 of the donors excluded sequences that lacked an unambiguous match to a single V gene segment. An earlier analysis of several hundred of the donors called V segments functional above 56.7% productive rearrangements and segregating when the between-donor standard deviation exceeded 5%. A statistical classification framework was built for diagnosing cytomegalovirus status from the catalog of TCR beta chain sequences. In a later analysis, V and J genes were assigned by comparing TCR nucleotide sequences against IMGT/GENE-DB human TR gene sequences. A later analysis assigned CDR3 sequences and most-parsimonious VDJ recombination scenarios with the TCRdist pipeline. In a later analysis, each TCR beta chain was defined by its CDR3 amino acid sequence together with its V-gene family, and reads lacking a unique V-gene family were excluded. To address suspected cross-contamination and a sequencing artifact, a later analysis removed roughly 640 highly shared, low-generation-probability nucleotide sequences. For each public chain, a later analysis derived a clonal expansion index from normalized ranks of inferred template counts within each repertoire. Generation probabilities in a later analysis came from a VDJ recombination model fitted to out-of-frame rearrangements, and those results were checked against IGoR. In a later analysis, hypergeometric tests were used to score TCR-TCR, TCR-HLA and TCR-CMV co-occurrence, with a repertoire-size bias correction applied to TCR pairs. To estimate false discovery rates, a later analysis permuted the HLA or CMV assignments 20 times. In a later analysis, co-occurring TCRs were grouped with DBSCAN, and TCRdist sequence similarity was added when clustering was performed within HLA-allele-positive subsets. For co-occurrence clustering, repertoires with fewer than 30,000 or more than 120,000 public chains were excluded, along with five repertoires with anomalous nucleotide sharing. As stored in TCRdb, this immuneACCESS dataset retains in-frame rearrangements with V and J assigned. A fraction of the clones does not appear; measured against another copy, unresolved V genes explain less than half of the discrepancy, and the remainder lacks a known reason. The D gene and trimming were derived from the DNA, and the V and J assignments and clone size from that table. The sample records 250,000 to 350,000 clones, about 80% of which are singletons. The ten largest clones add up to 0.3% to 0.35% of the sample.

In its sample, this clone was seen a few times. Its antigen specificity is not known. No per-base quality is available; no much larger clone lies one base away. Germline trimming amounts to 0 bases on V and 7 bases on J, with 8 as the count of junction bases outside the gene matches. Per the germline V gene, SGDLS is the CDR1 and YYNGEE is the CDR2. Including the terminal cysteine and phenylalanine, the CDR3 comprises 16 residues. Just CDR3 DNA is preserved here, 48 bases in frame from base 1. The sequence was obtained from a girl under 10 years old in good health and CMV-seronegative. The sequenced sample consisted of PBMCs. The V gene is TRBV9 and the J gene is TRBJ2-1; 9 middle bases align to TRBD2. The CDR3 here reads CASSVGGAGGLNEQFF. The DNA is as follows: TGTGCCAGCAGCGTAGGAGGAGCGGGGGGCCTTAATGAGCAGTTCTTC.